A single sample is the source of the 21 T cell receptor beta chains below, sequenced in a study of identical twins. TCRdb reanalysed the 5' RACE reads using MiXCR and keeps one entry per CDR3 protein. The sample contains 210,000 or so distinct CDR3 sequences, about 15% of which appear only once. These same data were also listed under a study on T cells expressing NK-cell markers.

Material: CD8+ T cells sorted from blood. These receptors were collected from a woman aged 18-29 years in good health.

This rearrangement joins TRBV7-6 to TRBJ2-3; D gene unclear. Germline V gene sequence: CDR1 SGHVS, CDR2 FNYEAQ. The CDR3 spans 13 residues. Trimming removed 1 base from V and 5 bases from J, with 7 bases in between. CDR3 sequence reads: CASSLELEDTQYF. CDR3 nucleotide sequence: TGTGCCAGCAGCTTAGAGTTGGAAGATACGCAGTATTTT.

This chain links TRBV20-1 with TRBJ2-7, with D possibly matching TRBD2 (5 bases). There are 14 residues in the CDR3. Trimming left V 1 base short and J 2 bases short, with 12 bases between. The germline CDR1 and CDR2 sequences are DFQATT and SNEGSKA (reference sequence). For the CDR3, the DNA is TGCAGTGCTAGAGGGACTGATGCCACCTACGAGCAGTACTTC. It specifies CSARGTDATYEQYF.

This clonotype came up many times. This rearrangement joins TRBV7-9 to TRBJ1-2; 7 bases fit TRBD1. V was clipped by 1 base and J by 4 bases; unmatched bases: 0. In germline, CDR1 is SEHNR, CDR2 FQNEAQ (reference sequence). The CDR3 loop spans 13 amino acids. CDR3 sequence (DNA): TGTGCCAGCAGCTTAGGGGACAGCTATGGCTACACCTTC. Residues: CASSLGDSYGYTF. Supplemented by reference TRBV7-9 and TRBJ1-2, the full variable domain reads DTGVSQNPRHKITKRGQNVTFRCDPISEHNRLYWYRQTLGQGPEFLTYFQNEAQLEKSRLLSDRFSAERPKGSFSTLEIQRTEQGDSAMYLCASSLGDSYGYTFGSGTRLTVV.

The gene calls are TRBV5-1 and TRBJ2-5; no clear D. The CDR3 runs 15 residues. Trimming took 4 bases from V and 4 from J, leaving 17 bases between them. The germline CDR1 and CDR2 sequences are SGHRS and YFSETQ. CDR3 bases: TGCGCCAGCAGCAACCTGGGTGGGGTATCAGAGACCCAGTACTTC. Translation: CASSNLGGVSETQYF.

V is TRBV20-1 and J is TRBJ2-1, with a tentative D call TRBD1 (5 bases). The CDR3 extends over 11 amino acids. CDR1 is DFQATT, CDR2 SNEGSKA, per germline (reference sequence). Deletions cut 7 bases from V and 6 bases from J, with 10 bases between. CDR3 DNA sequence: TGCAGTGAGGGGTCCAGCAATGAGCAGTTCTTC. Translation: CSEGSSNEQFF.

V is TRBV12-3 or TRBV12-4 and J is TRBJ2-2; a weak D match, TRBD2 (5 bases). Trimming removed 7 bases from V and 3 bases from J, with 18 bases in between. CDR3 size: 16 residues. This chain's CDR3 is CASTLVRTRDTGELFF. In DNA form, the CDR3 reads TGTGCCAGCACCCTTGTTAGGACGCGGGACACCGGGGAGCTGTTTTTT.

Only a few counts were recorded for this clonotype. The chain carries TRBV10-3 and TRBJ2-1; 8 bases match TRBD2. V lost 10 bases and J lost 10; bases outside the gene matches: 12. The CDR3 runs 13 residues. The germline gives CDR1 ENHRY, CDR2 SYGVKD. CDR3: CATTGGATDEQFF. The CDR3 bases are TGTGCCACAACCGGGGGGGCGACAGACGAGCAGTTCTTC.

This sequence joins TRBV20-1 and TRBJ2-2; no clear D. Germline V gene data show CDR1 as DFQATT and CDR2 as SNEGSKA (reference sequence). This CDR3 has 11 residues. Trimming pared 3 bases from V and 7 bases from J, leaving 6 bases between. CDR3 protein: CSASSLGELFF. The CDR3 region has the DNA TGCAGTGCTAGCTCCCTCGGGGAGCTGTTTTTT.

In its sample, this clonotype was seen a few times. The rearrangement links TRBV12-3 or TRBV12-4 to TRBJ2-7; the match to TRBD2 covers 12 bases. The trim removed 3 bases at V and 5 bases at J, leaving 5 bases unmatched. The CDR3 length is 15 residues. CDR3 loop: CASSFRLAGDHEQYF. The CDR3 bases are TGTGCCAGCAGTTTCCGACTAGCGGGAGACCACGAGCAGTACTTC.

This clonotype was recorded many times. The chain combines TRBV27 with TRBJ2-7; TRBD2 aligns across 8 bases. This CDR3 has 13 amino acids. Germline loops: CDR1 MNHEY, CDR2 SMNVEV (reference sequence). Losses at the gene ends were 3 bases for V and 9 bases for J; bases not matched to a gene: 7. CDR3: CASSFGREGWQYF. In DNA, the CDR3 is TGTGCCAGCAGTTTTGGACGGGAGGGGTGGCAGTACTTC.

This clonotype was seen a handful of times. The genes are TRBV2 and TRBJ2-1; D unclear. With 8 bases removed from V and 4 bases from J, the gap between germline ends came to 6 bases. Germline CDR1 reads SNHLY; CDR2 reads FYNNEI. CDR3 length: 11 amino acids. The CDR3 sequence is CASLIYNEQFF. CDR3 nucleotides: TGTGCCAGCCTGATTTACAATGAGCAGTTCTTC.

The V and J genes are TRBV6-1 and TRBJ2-7, with a possible D match to TRBD1 (6 bases). With 7 bases removed from V and 5 bases from J, the gap between germline ends came to 18 bases. The CDR3 loop spans 14 amino acids. Per the germline V gene, CDR1 is MNHNS and CDR2 is SASEGT. The CDR3 bases are TGTGCCAGCACCCCACCACAGGGTGTCGACGAGCAGTACTTC. Translation: CASTPPQGVDEQYF.

This rearrangement joins TRBV7-6 to TRBJ2-7; possibly TRBD1 for D (6 bases). V shed 1 base and J shed 4 bases, with 11 bases lying between them. Per the germline V gene, CDR1 is SGHVS and CDR2 is FNYEAQ. This CDR3 is 14 amino acids long. The CDR3 is CASSLVGARYEQYF. The CDR3 DNA follows: TGTGCCAGCAGCTTAGTGGGGGCTCGGTACGAGCAGTACTTC.

Details on this clonotype: This may be a read error: a much more frequent sequence differs by one nucleotide. The chain combines TRBV12-3 or TRBV12-4 with TRBJ2-3; D gene uncertain. The CDR3 totals 12 residues. V was trimmed by 10 bases and J by 3 bases, leaving 11 bases between them. The CDR3 DNA reads TGTGCCACCGGTTACGGGACAGATACGCAGTATTTT. The encoded protein is CATGYGTDTQYF.

This clonotype was detected many times. Compared with germline, one end of the junction differs, possibly owing to a read error. This rearrangement joins TRBV2 to TRBJ2-1; D unclear. Per germline, CDR1 SNHLY and CDR2 FYNNEI. This CDR3 contains 8 residues. CDR3: CASSEVLF. The CDR3, as DNA: TGTGCCAGCAGTGAGGTATTATTC.

This clonotype has just a few counts. V gene TRBV24-1 combines with J gene TRBJ2-7, with D unclear. Trimming stripped 4 bases from V and 7 bases from J, with 13 bases between. This CDR3 region has 13 residues. The germline CDR1 and CDR2 sequences are KGHDR and SFDVKD. In nucleotides, the CDR3 is TGTGCCACCAGTGACTCCAGAAGTGAAGAGCAGTACTTC. This translates into CATSDSRSEEQYF.

The chain has TRBV6-5 and TRBJ2-5; no definite D call. Germline CDR1 reads MNHEY; CDR2 reads SVGAGI. The germline V and J ends were trimmed by 2 bases and 3 bases, with 7 bases remaining between them. This CDR3 is built from 13 residues. CDR3 nucleotide sequence: TGTGCCAGCAGTTACGCCGAAGAAGAGACCCAGTACTTC. Translation: CASSYAEEETQYF.

This clonotype was seen many times. The V gene is TRBV11-2, the J gene TRBJ2-1; D is unresolved. Trimming removed 1 base from V and 5 bases from J, with 12 bases in between. CDR1 is SGHAT and CDR2 is FQNNGV in the germline V gene. The CDR3 runs to 15 residues. CDR3 in amino acids: CASSLVSSPNNEQFF. CDR3 sequence (DNA): TGTGCCAGCAGCTTAGTTTCTTCCCCCAACAATGAGCAGTTCTTC.

This clonotype occurred a few times. The J gene is TRBJ2-5, the V gene TRBV20-1; possible D gene TRBD2, 7 bases. With 0 bases removed from V and 1 base from J, the gap between germline ends came to 12 bases. CDR1 is DFQATT, CDR2 SNEGSKA, per germline (reference sequence). The length of the CDR3 is 15 residues. The CDR3 reads CSAREGGGLQETQYF. The DNA for the CDR3 is TGCAGTGCTAGAGAGGGGGGGGGCCTCCAAGAGACCCAGTACTTC.

This clonotype was seen only a few times. Here the CDR3 reads CASSFQPYNSPLHF. As DNA, the CDR3 is TGTGCCAGCAGTTTTCAGCCTTATAATTCACCCCTCCACTTT. The chain recombines TRBV12-3 or TRBV12-4 with TRBJ1-6, with D unresolved. The germline V and J ends were trimmed by 3 bases and 4 bases, with 7 bases remaining between them. The CDR3 loop spans 14 amino acids.

There are a few counts of this clonotype. This chain uses TRBV20-1 with TRBJ2-7; perhaps TRBD2 as D (6 bases). V lost 3 bases, J lost 2 bases, and 17 bases lay in between. Germline-derived CDR1 and CDR2 are DFQATT and SNEGSKA (reference sequence). The length of the CDR3 is 15 residues. As DNA, the CDR3 is TGCAGTGCTAGCGGGAGAGACACTACTACCTACGAGCAGTACTTC. It yields the protein CSASGRDTTTYEQYF.